These 26 T cell receptor beta chains were all obtained from the same sample, sequenced in a study of blood T cell repertoires in COVID-19 (dated by TCRdb to the early 2020s). Library construction relied on the immunoSEQ multiplex PCR assay. Sourced from immuneACCESS, this table was stored by TCRdb with only in-frame sequences that have V and J called. A share of the clones is absent; for the studies checked, an unresolved V gene accounts for under half, and the remainder has no known explanation. Recorded for this sample are about 15,000 clones; 70% to 75% of them occurred a single time. The top ten clones comprise roughly 15% of the sample. The sample was peripheral blood. Receptors originate from a man aged 60 to 69 with acute or convalescent COVID-19.

This sequence joins TRBV5-6 and TRBJ1-2; D unresolved. Germline V gene lookup returns CDR1 SGHDT and CDR2 YYEEEE. The CDR3 covers 16 residues. Trimming shortened V by 4 bases and J by 0 bases, and 16 bases separated the two germline ends. The CDR3 region has the DNA TGTGCCAGCAGCCCGGCCGGCACTGGAGCTAACTATGGCTACACCTTC. Its translation is CASSPAGTGANYGYTF.

The chain couples TRBV6-2 or TRBV6-3 to TRBJ2-2; no clear D gene. The V gene lost 6 bases and the J gene lost 0 bases, with 14 bases spanning the gap. CDR1 and CDR2 (germline): MNHEY, SVGEGT. This CDR3 has 16 amino acids. This CDR3 is CASSFPGPTNTGELFF. CDR3 nucleotides: TGTGCCAGCAGCTTTCCGGGTCCGACGAACACCGGGGAGCTGTTTTTT.

This clone showed up just once. The rearrangement links TRBV2 to TRBJ2-6; D perhaps matches TRBD1 (6 bases). Trimming removed 1 base at V and 0 bases at J, with 16 bases between. The CDR3 sequence is 19 residues long. The germline V gene encodes CDR1 SNHLY and CDR2 FYNNEI. CDR3 in DNA: TGTGCCAGCAGTGAAGATTTGAACAGGGCCTACTCTGGGGCCAACGTCCTGACTTTC. Protein sequence: CASSEDLNRAYSGANVLTF.

The CDR3 spells CASSQEKSGWFNTIYF. Written as DNA, the CDR3 is TGTGCCAGCAGCCAAGAAAAGTCAGGGTGGTTCAACACCATATATTTT. This chain connects TRBV3-1 (or the pseudogene TRBV3-2) to TRBJ1-3; tentative D call: TRBD1 (5 bases). Germline CDR1 and CDR2: LGHDT and YNNKEL (reference sequence). V dropped 0 bases and J dropped 7 bases, with 16 bases sitting between them. The CDR3 covers 16 residues.

CDR3 amino acids: CASSQGLAGIQETQYF. CDR3 nucleotides: TGTGCCAGCAGCCAAGGACTAGCGGGGATCCAAGAGACCCAGTACTTC. The chain recombines TRBV7-6 with TRBJ2-5; 12 positions agree with TRBD2. The J segment lost 1 base and the V segment lost 5 bases, leaving 5 bases of the junction unmatched. There are 16 residues in the CDR3. Germline lookup yields CDR1 SGHVS and CDR2 FNYEAQ.

This clone was detected a few times. CDR3 DNA: TGTGCCAGCAGCAGCGGACAGGCCGAGAGAAACACCATATATTTT. This encodes CASSSGQAERNTIYF. The chain links TRBV7-9 to TRBJ1-3, with TRBD1 matching 7 bases. The trim removed 5 bases at V and 5 bases at J, leaving 9 bases unmatched. Per the germline V gene, CDR1 is SEHNR and CDR2 is FQNEAQ (reference sequence). The CDR3 is 15 amino acids.

This clone appeared once. The V call is TRBV5-1, the J call TRBJ1-1, with 7 bases fitting TRBD1. This CDR3 spans 14 amino acids. Looked up from germline, CDR1 is SGHRS and CDR2 is YFSETQ. V trimming: 0 bases; J trimming: 3 bases; junction bases outside the gene matches: 2. CDR3 amino acids: CASSLEGADTEAFF. The CDR3 coding sequence is TGCGCCAGCAGCTTGGAGGGGGCTGACACTGAAGCTTTCTTT.

V gene TRBV7-9 combines with J gene TRBJ2-7, with 8 bases matching TRBD2. This CDR3 has 14 residues. CDR1 and CDR2 (germline): SEHNR, FQNEAQ (reference sequence). V was pared by 5 bases and J by 5 bases, with 8 bases of the junction left unmatched. The CDR3 nucleotides read TGTGCCAGCAGCGACCGGGACGGGAGGGACGAGCAGTACTTC. Protein: CASSDRDGRDEQYF. The full variable domain, in which reference TRBV7-9 and TRBJ2-7 provide the parts outside the CDR3, is DTGVSQNPRHKITKRGQNVTFRCDPISEHNRLYWYRQTLGQGPEFLTYFQNEAQLEKSRLLSDRFSAERPKGSFSTLEIQRTEQGDSAMYLCASSDRDGRDEQYFGPGTRLTVT.

The rearrangement links TRBV11-2 to TRBJ1-4, with TRBD1 matching over 9 bases. The V gene's germline CDR1 is SGHAT and CDR2 FQNNGV. The CDR3 runs to 15 residues. The junction had 8 bases not matched to a gene; V was cut back by 4 bases and J by 8 bases. The CDR3 DNA follows: TGTGCCAGCAGCTCTGGACAGGGGCGAGAGGAAAAACTGTTTTTT. It codes for CASSSGQGREEKLFF. Variable domain in full (rest from reference TRBV11-2 and TRBJ1-4): EAGVAQSPRYKIIEKRQSVAFWCNPISGHATLYWYQQILGQGPKLLIQFQNNGVVDDSQLPKDRFSAERLKGVDSTLKIQPAKLEDSAVYLCASSSGQGREEKLFFGSGTQLSVL.

The chain carries TRBV7-2 and TRBJ1-5, with 8 bases matching TRBD1. Germline trimming cut 2 bases from V and 7 bases from J; bases unmatched to any gene: 7. The CDR3 has 15 residues. Per the germline V gene, CDR1 is SGHTA and CDR2 is FQGNSA. Written as DNA, the CDR3 is TGTGCCAGCAGCTTATTGGGCACAGGGGGGCAGCCCCAGCATTTT. Encoded protein: CASSLLGTGGQPQHF.

This clone was seen a few times. The chain links TRBV15 to TRBJ2-7; D is undetermined. Trimming stripped 0 bases from V and 4 bases from J, with 13 bases between. The germline gives CDR1 LNHNV, CDR2 YYDKDF (reference sequence). This CDR3 contains 15 residues. This CDR3 reads CATSRERVTSYEQYF. The CDR3 DNA is TGTGCCACCAGCAGAGAACGGGTTACATCTTACGAGCAGTACTTC.

The rearrangement joins TRBV7-2 to TRBJ1-5; tentative D call: TRBD1 (6 bases). Germline-derived CDR1 and CDR2 are SGHTA and FQGNSA. The CDR3 runs to 15 residues. V gave up 5 bases and J gave up 0 bases, with 11 bases separating them. The DNA for the CDR3 is TGTGCCAGCAGCCCCGGACAGTTTAGCAATCAGCCCCAGCATTTT. Amino acid sequence: CASSPGQFSNQPQHF. The full variable domain, its missing parts supplied by reference TRBV7-2 and TRBJ1-5, is GAGVSQSPSNKVTEKGKDVELRCDPISGHTALYWYRQSLGQGLEFLIYFQGNSAPDKSGLPSDRFSAERTGGSVSTLTIQRTQQEDSAVYLCASSPGQFSNQPQHFGDGTRLSIL.

The sample holds one count of this clone. The V gene is TRBV6-5, the J gene TRBJ2-3, with 10 bases identical to TRBD2. From germline, CDR1 is MNHEY and CDR2 SVGAGI. The CDR3 length is 16 residues. The J segment lost 3 bases and the V segment lost 4 bases, leaving 7 bases of the junction unmatched. The CDR3 loop is CASSSVFSGGTDTQYF. Here the CDR3 DNA reads TGTGCCAGCAGTTCCGTTTTTAGCGGGGGGACAGATACGCAGTATTTT.

The CDR3 nucleotides are TGTGCCAGCCACCTAACCCGACAGGCGAACACCGGGGAGCTGTTTTTT. Protein: CASHLTRQANTGELFF. The chain employs TRBV18 and TRBJ2-2; tentative D call: TRBD1 (6 bases). Trimming stripped 8 bases from V and 0 bases from J, with 16 bases between. The CDR3 runs 16 residues. The V gene's germline CDR1 is KGHSH and CDR2 LQKENI.

This clone was seen more than once but under ten times. The J gene is TRBJ1-3, the V gene TRBV4-3; 9 bases map to TRBD1. With 4 bases clipped from V and 4 bases from J, the junction kept 2 bases outside the gene matches. Germline CDR1 and CDR2: LGHNA and YSLEER. CDR3 length equals 14 residues. The CDR3 here is CASSPGTGGNTIYF. CDR3 sequence (DNA): TGCGCCAGCAGCCCTGGGACAGGGGGAAACACCATATATTTT.

The chain has TRBV4-3 and TRBJ2-3, with D perhaps matching TRBD2 (5 bases). CDR1 is LGHNA and CDR2 is YSLEER in the germline V gene. The CDR3 has 13 amino acids. Trimming took off 4 bases at V and 7 bases at J, with 12 bases between the two ends. The CDR3 DNA reads TGCGCCAGCAGCCCCGGGGTCGGGAATACGCAGTATTTT. It is translated as CASSPGVGNTQYF.

The chain couples TRBV7-3 to TRBJ2-1; 8 nucleotides line up with TRBD2. CDR3 length: 16 residues. The junction had 6 bases not matched to a gene; V was cut back by 0 bases and J by 5 bases. Germline assignment: CDR1 SGHTA and CDR2 FQGTGA. CDR3 in amino acids: CASSLTDLAGHNEQFF. The CDR3 nucleotides read TGTGCCAGCAGCTTAACAGATCTAGCGGGCCACAATGAGCAGTTCTTC.

The rearrangement uses TRBV18 and TRBJ1-2; D is perhaps TRBD1 (5 bases). V lost 6 bases to trimming and J lost 7 bases, with 18 bases between them. The germline CDR1 and CDR2 sequences are KGHSH and LQKENI. The CDR3 loop spans 14 amino acids. CDR3 sequence reads: CASSQSSGFSGYTF. The CDR3 coding sequence is TGTGCCAGCTCGCAATCCTCAGGGTTCTCTGGCTACACCTTC.

There are a few counts of this clone. The chain uses TRBV12-3 or TRBV12-4 and TRBJ1-2; the D is unclear. The ends were cut back, 1 base at V and 4 bases at J, with 7 bases in the middle. The CDR3 runs 13 residues. The CDR3 DNA sequence: TGTGCCAGCAGTTTAGGAGAGTTCTATGGCTACACCTTC. Its protein is CASSLGEFYGYTF.

The rearrangement links TRBV30 to TRBJ1-1, with 8 nucleotides matching TRBD1. V shed 3 bases and J 3 bases; nucleotides not matched to a gene: 6. CDR1 is GTSNPN and CDR2 is SVGIG in the germline V gene (reference sequence). The CDR3 totals 14 residues. The CDR3 is CAWSAGQGYTEAFF. Written as DNA, the CDR3 is TGTGCCTGGAGCGCTGGACAGGGCTACACTGAAGCTTTCTTT.

The rearrangement joins TRBV7-9 to TRBJ2-1, with 9 bases fitting TRBD2. V gave up 1 base and J gave up 6 bases; unmatched junction bases: 4. Germline V CDR1 and CDR2: SEHNR, FQNEAQ (reference sequence). The CDR3 contains 15 residues. The CDR3 sequence: CASSLGAGGINEQFF. The CDR3 DNA reads TGTGCCAGCAGCTTAGGAGCGGGGGGCATCAATGAGCAGTTCTTC.

The chain is built from TRBV7-9 and TRBJ1-2; maybe TRBD1 (5 bases). The CDR3 totals 14 residues. The germline V gene has CDR1 SEHNR and CDR2 FQNEAQ (reference sequence). V lost 1 base and J 8 bases, leaving 14 bases between the germline ends. CDR3 sequence reads: CASSLVGREDGYTF. In DNA, the CDR3 is TGTGCCAGCAGCTTAGTTGGCAGGGAGGACGGCTACACCTTC.

This clone was recorded only once. V and J are TRBV6-5 and TRBJ1-6, with D possibly being TRBD1 (5 bases). Germline assignment: CDR1 MNHEY and CDR2 SVGAGI. V was cut by 7 bases and J by 7 bases, with 17 bases left in between. The CDR3 has 15 residues. The DNA of the CDR3 is TGTGCCAGCACCTATGGGCAGGGAGGCAATTCACCCCTCCACTTT. Protein product: CASTYGQGGNSPLHF.

The chain uses TRBV30 and TRBJ2-3, with D possibly matching TRBD2 (6 bases). V dropped 0 bases and J dropped 1 base, with 11 bases sitting between them. The CDR3 consists of 15 residues. The V gene's germline CDR1 is GTSNPN and CDR2 SVGIG (reference sequence). In nucleotides, the CDR3 is TGTGCCTGGAGTGTAGGAATAGCGGGCACAGATACGCAGTATTTT. It translates to CAWSVGIAGTDTQYF. Full variable domain (missing parts from reference TRBV30 and TRBJ2-3): SQTIHQWPATLVQPVGSPLSLECTVEGTSNPNLYWYRQAAGRGLQLLFYSVGIGQISSEVPQNLSASRPQDRQFILSSKKLLLSDSGFYLCAWSVGIAGTDTQYFGPGTRLTVL.

The chain's CDR3 is CASSLARGSEQFF. The CDR3, as DNA: TGTGCCAGCAGCTTAGCTCGCGGGAGCGAGCAGTTCTTC. The chain links TRBV7-6 to TRBJ2-1; 7 bases agree with TRBD2. Germline lookup yields CDR1 SGHVS and CDR2 FNYEAQ. The CDR3 loop spans 13 amino acids. The V gene end was trimmed by 0 bases and the J gene end by 10 bases; junction bases not matched to a gene: 3.

CDR3 sequence reads: CAWSPTGGGGNTIYF. The CDR3 DNA is TGTGCCTGGAGTCCGACAGGGGGCGGTGGAAACACCATATATTTT. J is TRBJ1-3 and V is TRBV30, with TRBD1 matching 10 bases. The J segment lost 3 bases and the V segment lost 2 bases, leaving 4 bases of the junction unmatched. The germline CDR1 and CDR2 sequences are GTSNPN and SVGIG (reference sequence). The CDR3 is made up of 15 amino acids.